This T cell receptor beta chain was identified during a study of T cells in Graves' hyperthyroidism and ophthalmopathy. As for the study in general: Staff took peripheral blood when the initial diagnosis was made, before any treatment began.

In the ophthalmopathy cohort, Clinical Activity Score was at least 3, NOSPECS grade at least 4, and duration under 3 months. What was amplified from RNA transcripts were TCR beta CDR3 regions. An initial round of RT-PCR targeting the TCR CDR3 relied on the HTBI primer set. TCRdb reanalysed the multiplex PCR reads using MiXCR and keeps one entry per CDR3 protein. Among about 640,000 distinct CDR3 sequences listed, less than 25% were seen once. The CDR3 spans 15 residues. Germline CDR1 is ENHRY and CDR2 is SYGVKD. The ends were cut back, 0 bases at V and 5 bases at J, with 11 bases in the middle. Sequencing was performed on blood. The chain recombines TRBV10-3 with TRBJ2-1; a possible D gene is TRBD2 (6 bases). The receptor was derived from a man aged 30 to 39 with Graves' ophthalmopathy. The CDR3 region is CAISESGGPNNEQFF. As DNA, the CDR3 is TGTGCCATCAGTGAGTCGGGAGGCCCGAACAATGAGCAGTTCTTC.